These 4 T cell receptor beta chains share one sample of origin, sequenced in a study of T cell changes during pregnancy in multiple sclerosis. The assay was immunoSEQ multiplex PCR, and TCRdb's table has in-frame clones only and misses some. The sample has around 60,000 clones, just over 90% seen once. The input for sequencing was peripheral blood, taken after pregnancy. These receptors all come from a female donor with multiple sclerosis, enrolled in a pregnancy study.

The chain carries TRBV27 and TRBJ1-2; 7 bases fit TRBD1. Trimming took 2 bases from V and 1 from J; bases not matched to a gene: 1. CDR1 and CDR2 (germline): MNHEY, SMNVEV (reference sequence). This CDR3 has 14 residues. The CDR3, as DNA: TGTGCCAGCAGTTTACGGGACAGTAACTATGGCTACACCTTC. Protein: CASSLRDSNYGYTF.

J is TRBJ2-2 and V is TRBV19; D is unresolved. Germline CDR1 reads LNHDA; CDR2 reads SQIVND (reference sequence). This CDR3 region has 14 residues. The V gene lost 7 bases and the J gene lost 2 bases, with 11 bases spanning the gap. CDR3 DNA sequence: TGTGCCAGTAACTCGAATTTTAACACCGGGGAGCTGTTTTTT. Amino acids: CASNSNFNTGELFF. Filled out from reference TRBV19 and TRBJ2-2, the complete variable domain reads DGGITQSPKYLFRKEGQNVTLSCEQNLNHDAMYWYRQDPGQGLRLIYYSQIVNDFQKGDIAEGYSVSREKKESFPLTVTSAQKNPTAFYLCASNSNFNTGELFFGEGSRLTVL.

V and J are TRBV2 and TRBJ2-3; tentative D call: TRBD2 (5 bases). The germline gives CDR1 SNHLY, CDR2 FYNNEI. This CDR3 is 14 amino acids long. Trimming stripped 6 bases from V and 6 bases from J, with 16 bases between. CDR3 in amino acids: CASREAPGGDTQYF. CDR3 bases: TGTGCCAGCAGGGAGGCGCCTGGTGGGGATACGCAGTATTTT.

The CDR3 region has the DNA TGCGCCAGCAGCATTACAGGGGGTTCGTCCGAGCAGTACTTC. Translating it yields CASSITGGSSEQYF. The chain links TRBV4-3 to TRBJ2-7; 8 bases are shared with TRBD1. Germline V CDR1 and CDR2: LGHNA, YSLEER. The CDR3 is made up of 14 amino acids. The V segment lost 5 bases and the J segment 6 bases; nucleotides outside the gene matches: 9.